This T cell receptor (beta chain) stems from a study of cytomegalovirus exposure and HLA in healthy donors. Study details: The 130 or so validation repertoires and the 666 first-cohort repertoires shared a platform, a later analysis reported. Study-wide results and limits: In vitro experiments confirmed that three CMV-associated chains were specific for CMV antigens. The study designated 164 TCR beta chains cytomegalovirus-associated.

Profiling relied on immunoSEQ multiplex PCR, and the TCRdb table lists in-frame clones only, not all of them. The data show 150,000 to 200,000 clones, more than 70% seen once. To note about this clone: Its target is not known.

The sample consisted of PBMCs. This receptor was taken from a woman between 18 and 29 years old in good health and CMV-seronegative.

In DNA form, the CDR3 reads TGCGCCAGCAGTCGACAGAGCCAGCAACCTTACAATGAGCAGTTCTTC. The encoded protein is CASSRQSQQPYNEQFF. The J gene is TRBJ2-1, the V gene TRBV5-1, with D possibly TRBD1 on 5 matching bases. CDR3 length: 16 residues. The germline V gene has CDR1 SGHRS and CDR2 YFSETQ. V was cut by 5 bases and J by 4 bases, with 19 bases left in between.